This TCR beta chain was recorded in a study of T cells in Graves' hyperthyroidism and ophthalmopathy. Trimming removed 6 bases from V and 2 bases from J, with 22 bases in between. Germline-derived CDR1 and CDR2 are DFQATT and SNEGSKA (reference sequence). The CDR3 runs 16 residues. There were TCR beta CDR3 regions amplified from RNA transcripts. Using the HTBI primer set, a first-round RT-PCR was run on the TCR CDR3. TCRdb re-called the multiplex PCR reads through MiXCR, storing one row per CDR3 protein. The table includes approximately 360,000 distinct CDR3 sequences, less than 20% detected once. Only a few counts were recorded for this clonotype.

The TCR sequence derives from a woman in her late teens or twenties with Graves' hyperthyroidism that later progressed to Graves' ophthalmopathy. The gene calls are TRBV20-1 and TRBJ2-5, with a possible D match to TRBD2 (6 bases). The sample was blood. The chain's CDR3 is CSAPRAEGSGQETQYF. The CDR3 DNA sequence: TGCAGTGCACCCCGGGCGGAGGGCTCAGGGCAAGAGACCCAGTACTTC.